The 30 T cell receptor beta chains below all came from one sample that was sequenced in a study of T cell responses to AZD1222 COVID-19 vaccine. The assay was immunoSEQ multiplex PCR, and TCRdb's table has in-frame clones only and misses some. Seen here are approximately 150,000 clones, about 91% observed once, and the top ten hold 9.3%. The sample consisted of peripheral blood, taken 28 days after the second AZD1222 dose. Receptors were obtained from an adult who received the AZD1222 COVID-19 vaccine.

The chain employs TRBV27 and TRBJ1-1, with D unclear. Between the trimmed V and J ends, which lost 3 bases and 0 bases, there was a span of 8 bases. The CDR3 has 14 residues. The germline gives CDR1 MNHEY, CDR2 SMNVEV (reference sequence). The CDR3 nucleotides read TGTGCCAGCAGTTTGGGCCTCGTGAACACTGAAGCTTTCTTT. It encodes CASSLGLVNTEAFF.

V is TRBV4-3 and J is TRBJ2-1; 8 nucleotides line up with TRBD2. The CDR3 sequence is 15 residues long. The trim removed 5 bases at V and 3 bases at J, leaving 6 bases unmatched. The germline CDR1 and CDR2 sequences are LGHNA and YSLEER. CDR3: CASSARLASYNEQFF. The DNA for the CDR3 is TGCGCCAGCAGCGCCCGACTAGCGAGCTACAATGAGCAGTTCTTC.

The V and J genes are TRBV11-3 and TRBJ2-1, with D tentatively TRBD1 or TRBD2 (5 bases each). The CDR3 has 14 amino acids. The V gene lost 5 bases and the J gene lost 7 bases, with 15 bases spanning the gap. Germline CDR1 is SGHNT and CDR2 is YENEEA. The CDR3 region has the DNA TGTGCCAGCAGCCCCGGGACCAAAAGTAATGAGCAGTTCTTC. Its protein product is CASSPGTKSNEQFF.

The chain couples TRBV19 to TRBJ1-1; D ambiguous. V shed 6 bases and J shed 5 bases, with 16 bases lying between them. The V gene's germline CDR1 is LNHDA and CDR2 SQIVND (reference sequence). The CDR3 has 14 amino acids. DNA for the CDR3: TGTGCCAGTAGGTTTGGGTCGAGGAGAACTGAAGCTTTCTTT. Its translation: CASRFGSRRTEAFF.

The V gene is TRBV28, the J gene TRBJ2-7, with 11 bases lining up with TRBD1. Germline V gene lookup returns CDR1 MDHEN and CDR2 SYDVKM. This CDR3 comprises 16 residues. Unmatched junction bases numbered 7, after V lost 6 bases and J lost 0 bases. The DNA of the CDR3 is TGTGCCAGCAGCCGCGGGGGACAGGGGGTCTCCTACGAGCAGTACGTC. Translated, it gives CASSRGGQGVSYEQYV.

The V gene is TRBV11-2, the J gene TRBJ1-3; D is perhaps TRBD1 (5 bases). Germline V CDR1 and CDR2: SGHAT, FQNNGV. V lost 0 bases and J 0 bases, leaving 9 bases between the germline ends. This CDR3 spans 16 amino acids. The DNA of the CDR3 is TGTGCCAGCAGCTTAGAGCAGGGCCGCTCTGGAAACACCATATATTTT. Protein: CASSLEQGRSGNTIYF.

The gene calls are TRBV7-2 and TRBJ1-6, with TRBD1 matching over 11 bases. CDR1 is SGHTA, CDR2 FQGNSA, per germline. There are 14 residues in the CDR3. J lost 9 bases, V lost 8 bases, and 6 bases had no gene match. CDR3 sequence (DNA): TGTGCCAGCCGGGACAGGGGGTCTACTTCACCCCTCCACTTT. It specifies CASRDRGSTSPLHF.

The chain carries TRBV12-3 or TRBV12-4 and TRBJ1-2, with TRBD1 matching 7 bases. Losses at the gene ends were 2 bases for V and 6 bases for J; bases not matched to a gene: 3. This CDR3 spans 13 amino acids. The CDR3 nucleotides are TGTGCCAGCAGTTTAATAACAGGGGATGGCTACACCTTC. It specifies CASSLITGDGYTF.

The V and J genes are TRBV27 and TRBJ2-2, with 7 bases that match TRBD1. The V gene's germline CDR1 is MNHEY and CDR2 SMNVEV (reference sequence). Trimming cost V 3 bases and J 5 bases; bases outside gene matches: 6. The CDR3 is made up of 15 amino acids. The CDR3 region is CASSFGAGGTGELFF. The CDR3 nucleotides are TGTGCCAGCAGTTTTGGGGCAGGGGGAACCGGGGAGCTGTTTTTT.

The chain combines TRBV27 with TRBJ2-1; 8 bases agree with TRBD1. The V gene end was trimmed by 5 bases and the J gene end by 4 bases; junction bases not matched to a gene: 4. Germline V gene sequence: CDR1 MNHEY, CDR2 SMNVEV (reference sequence). CDR3 length: 14 amino acids. The CDR3 loop reads CASSPGQDYNEQFF. The CDR3 DNA follows: TGTGCCAGCAGTCCGGGACAGGATTACAATGAGCAGTTCTTC.

This chain links TRBV27 with TRBJ2-1; TRBD1 matches at 7 bases. The CDR3 loop spans 14 amino acids. Germline trimming cut 10 bases from V and 3 bases from J; bases unmatched to any gene: 9. Germline CDR1 reads MNHEY; CDR2 reads SMNVEV (reference sequence). The CDR3 nucleotides are TGTGCCACCAGGGGGAGAGGGATCTACAATGAGCAGTTCTTC. Translation gives CATRGRGIYNEQFF.

This chain uses TRBV5-6 with TRBJ1-1; D uncertain. Germline CDR1 SGHDT, CDR2 YYEEEE. The CDR3 spans 12 residues. Trimming cost V 7 bases and J 4 bases, with 11 bases left between them. CDR3 bases: TGTGCCAGCTCCCTAGGGCGCACTGAAGCTTTCTTT. It is translated as CASSLGRTEAFF.

V and J are TRBV7-2 and TRBJ2-3; D might be TRBD2 (6 bases). This CDR3 is 13 amino acids long. V shed 3 bases and J shed 6 bases, with 10 bases lying between them. Per germline, CDR1 SGHTA and CDR2 FQGNSA. CDR3 DNA: TGTGCCAGCAGCTTGGGCGGGATCGATACGCAGTATTTT. Its protein product is CASSLGGIDTQYF.

This clone was counted a single time. The chain combines TRBV3-1 (or the pseudogene TRBV3-2) with TRBJ2-7; D possibly corresponds to TRBD2 (5 bases). Germline loops: CDR1 LGHDT, CDR2 YNNKEL (reference sequence). CDR3 size: 13 residues. The V gene lost 3 bases and the J gene lost 7 bases, with 13 bases spanning the gap. The CDR3 protein is CASSQVDEGEQYF. CDR3 bases: TGTGCCAGCAGCCAGGTTGACGAGGGAGAGCAGTACTTC.

Worth noting for this clone: The junction differs from germline at one of its ends, possibly a read error. This chain links TRBV29-1 with TRBJ2-1; D may be TRBD1 (6 bases). Per germline, CDR1 SQVTM and CDR2 ANQGSEA. There are 14 residues in the CDR3. The CDR3 spells CSVGRPGAYSEQFF. CDR3 coding DNA: TGCAGCGTTGGGAGACCAGGGGCCTACAGTGAGCAGTTCTTC.

The chain employs TRBV6-5 and TRBJ1-3; no reliable D call. Trimming pared 7 bases from V and 0 bases from J, leaving 7 bases between. This CDR3 has 13 amino acids. In germline, CDR1 is MNHEY, CDR2 SVGAGI. The CDR3 DNA sequence: TGTGCCAGCATGAGCCGCTCTGGAAACACCATATATTTT. This sequence encodes CASMSRSGNTIYF.

This chain joins TRBV6-5 and TRBJ1-1; 10 bases align to TRBD1. The CDR3 length is 13 residues. Losses at the gene ends were 6 bases for V and 6 bases for J; bases not matched to a gene: 4. CDR1 MNHEY and CDR2 SVGAGI come from the germline V gene. CDR3 amino acids: CASRTGGDAEAFF. Written as DNA, the CDR3 is TGTGCCAGCAGGACAGGGGGCGATGCTGAAGCTTTCTTT.

V and J are TRBV7-2 and TRBJ2-5; D is perhaps TRBD1 (6 bases). CDR1 is SGHTA and CDR2 is FQGNSA in the germline V gene. With 3 bases removed from V and 5 bases from J, the gap between germline ends came to 19 bases. The CDR3 length is 16 residues. This chain's CDR3 is CASSFIGTKLGETQYF. Here the CDR3 DNA reads TGTGCCAGCAGCTTTATTGGGACAAAATTGGGGGAGACCCAGTACTTC.

The V and J genes are TRBV2 and TRBJ2-5; D is possibly TRBD1 or TRBD2 (5 bases each). V shed 4 bases and J shed 5 bases, with 14 bases lying between them. Per the germline V gene, CDR1 is SNHLY and CDR2 is FYNNEI. The CDR3 is made up of 14 amino acids. In DNA form, the CDR3 reads TGTGCCAGCAGTGCCGGGACCCAATGGGAGACCCAGTACTTC. It is translated as CASSAGTQWETQYF.

This clone was found once. The CDR3 DNA sequence: TGTGCCAGCAGCAAACAGGGGAACACTGAAGCTTTCTTT. Protein: CASSKQGNTEAFF. This chain connects TRBV5-5 to TRBJ1-1, with a weak D call TRBD1 (6 bases). Germline CDR1 SGHKS, CDR2 YYEKEE (reference sequence). Deletions cut 4 bases from V and 1 base from J, with 8 bases between. The CDR3 is 13 residues long.

The chain employs TRBV5-1 and TRBJ1-1; TRBD1 matches 8 bases. Trimming at V came to 4 bases and at J to 0 bases, leaving 2 bases not matched to a gene. CDR3 length equals 14 residues. Germline CDR1 reads SGHRS; CDR2 reads YFSETQ. The CDR3 is CASSRTGMNTEAFF. The CDR3 bases are TGCGCCAGCAGCAGGACAGGGATGAACACTGAAGCTTTCTTT. Full variable domain (missing parts from reference TRBV5-1 and TRBJ1-1): KAGVTQTPRYLIKTRGQQVTLSCSPISGHRSVSWYQQTPGQGLQFLFEYFSETQRNKGNFPGRFSGRQFSNSRSEMNVSTLELGDSALYLCASSRTGMNTEAFFGQGTRLTVV.

The CDR3 loop reads CAWSVSGVGNQPQHF. CDR3 coding DNA: TGTGCCTGGAGTGTATCCGGGGTCGGCAATCAGCCCCAGCATTTT. This chain joins TRBV30 and TRBJ1-5; D not resolved. V was shortened by 0 bases and J by 2 bases, with 11 bases between the two germline ends. CDR1 and CDR2 from the germline V gene are GTSNPN and SVGIG (reference sequence). This CDR3 contains 15 residues. Combining the CDR3 with reference TRBV30 and TRBJ1-5 gives the whole variable domain SQTIHQWPATLVQPVGSPLSLECTVEGTSNPNLYWYRQAAGRGLQLLFYSVGIGQISSEVPQNLSASRPQDRQFILSSKKLLLSDSGFYLCAWSVSGVGNQPQHFGDGTRLSIL.

The rearrangement uses TRBV11-2 and TRBJ2-1, with D possibly being TRBD2 (7 bases). V dropped 5 bases and J dropped 8 bases, with 19 bases sitting between them. CDR3 length: 15 residues. Germline CDR1 reads SGHAT; CDR2 reads FQNNGV. The CDR3 region has the DNA TGTGCCAGCAGCCCCAGGGGTGCGGGGGATGATGAGCAGTTCTTC. Translated, it gives CASSPRGAGDDEQFF.

Comment on this clone: Other DNA sequences in the same sample also yield this CDR3. This sequence joins TRBV12-3 or TRBV12-4 and TRBJ1-1, with 7 bases identical to TRBD1. J lost 6 bases, V lost 6 bases, and 7 bases had no gene match. This CDR3 has 13 amino acids. Here the CDR3 reads CASSLQGSAEAFF. Written as DNA, the CDR3 is TGTGCCAGCAGCTTACAGGGGTCGGCTGAAGCTTTCTTT.

The V call is TRBV2, the J call TRBJ1-2; D possibly corresponds to TRBD1 (6 bases). Germline-derived CDR1 and CDR2 are SNHLY and FYNNEI. The CDR3 has 14 amino acids. V gave up 2 bases and J gave up 4 bases, with 11 bases separating them. CDR3 coding DNA: TGTGCCAGCAGTGAAAGGACAGTCTCCTATGGCTACACCTTC. This encodes CASSERTVSYGYTF.

CDR3 sequence: CASSVGGGGVTDTQYF. CDR3 sequence (DNA): TGTGCCAGCAGCGTAGGTGGGGGGGGCGTCACAGATACGCAGTATTTT. The rearrangement uses TRBV9 and TRBJ2-3; tentative D call: TRBD2 (7 bases). V was pared by 0 bases and J by 2 bases, with 13 bases between. The CDR3 totals 16 residues. The germline V gene encodes CDR1 SGDLS and CDR2 YYNGEE.

The J gene is TRBJ2-1, the V gene TRBV6-2 or TRBV6-3; 10 bases fit TRBD2. The CDR3 has 18 residues. CDR1 MNHEY and CDR2 SVGEGT come from the germline V gene. V was clipped by 1 base and J by 5 bases; unmatched bases: 11. The CDR3 region is CASSYYIYRTSGNNEQFF. The CDR3 DNA reads TGTGCCAGCAGTTACTACATATATAGGACTAGCGGAAACAATGAGCAGTTCTTC.

In its sample, this clone was seen once. This chain links TRBV7-2 with TRBJ1-2, with D maybe TRBD1 (6 bases). The CDR3 is 14 residues long. Looked up from germline, CDR1 is SGHTA and CDR2 is FQGNSA. Trimming took off 5 bases at V and 8 bases at J, with 18 bases between the two ends. CDR3 nucleotides: TGTGCCAGCAGCCCAGGAAAGGGGGGTAACGGCTACACCTTC. Encoded protein: CASSPGKGGNGYTF.

The chain uses TRBV19 and TRBJ1-5; D perhaps matches TRBD1 (5 bases). Germline assignment: CDR1 LNHDA and CDR2 SQIVND (reference sequence). This CDR3 contains 12 residues. Deletions cut 6 bases from V and 4 bases from J, with 7 bases between. CDR3 amino acids: CASRTENQPQHF. In DNA, the CDR3 is TGTGCCAGTAGGACAGAGAATCAGCCCCAGCATTTT.

The CDR3 coding sequence is TGTGCCAGCAGACAGAGCGGATCGATGAATCGGGTGGAAAAACTGTTTTTT. Translated, it gives CASRQSGSMNRVEKLFF. V and J are TRBV25-1 and TRBJ1-4; D gene unclear. The length of the CDR3 is 17 residues. V lost 6 bases and J lost 8, with 25 bases in between. CDR1 and CDR2 (germline): MGHDK, SYGVNS.